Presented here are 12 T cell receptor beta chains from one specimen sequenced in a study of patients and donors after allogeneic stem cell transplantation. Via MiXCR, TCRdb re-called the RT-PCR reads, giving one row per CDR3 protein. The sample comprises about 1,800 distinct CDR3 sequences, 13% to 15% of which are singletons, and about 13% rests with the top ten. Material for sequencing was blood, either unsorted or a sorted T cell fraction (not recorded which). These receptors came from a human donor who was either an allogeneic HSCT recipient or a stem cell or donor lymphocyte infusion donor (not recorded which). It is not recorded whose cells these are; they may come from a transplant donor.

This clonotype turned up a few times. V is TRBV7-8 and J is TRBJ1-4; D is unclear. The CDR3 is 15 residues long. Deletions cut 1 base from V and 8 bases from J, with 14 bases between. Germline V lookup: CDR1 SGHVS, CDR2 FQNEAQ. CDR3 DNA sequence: TGTGCCAGCAGCTTAGAGGGTGTGGCAGGAGAAAAACTGTTTTTT. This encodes CASSLEGVAGEKLFF. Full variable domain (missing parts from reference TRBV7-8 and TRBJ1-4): GAGVSQSPRYKVAKRGQDVALRCDPISGHVSLFWYQQALGQGPEFLTYFQNEAQLDKSGLPSDRFFAERPEGSVSTLKIQRTQQEDSAVYLCASSLEGVAGEKLFFGSGTQLSVL.

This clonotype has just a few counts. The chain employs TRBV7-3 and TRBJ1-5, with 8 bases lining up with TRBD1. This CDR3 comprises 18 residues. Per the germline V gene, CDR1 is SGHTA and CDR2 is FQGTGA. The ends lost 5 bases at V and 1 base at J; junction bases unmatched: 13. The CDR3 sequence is CASSHSDREKVSNQPQHF. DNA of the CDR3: TGTGCCAGCAGCCATTCGGACAGGGAGAAAGTGAGCAATCAGCCCCAGCATTTT.

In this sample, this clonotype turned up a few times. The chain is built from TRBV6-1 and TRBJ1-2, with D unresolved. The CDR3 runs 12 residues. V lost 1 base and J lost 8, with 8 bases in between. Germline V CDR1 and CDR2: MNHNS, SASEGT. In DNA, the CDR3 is TGTGCCAGCAGTGAAGGCGGGGTCGGCTACACCTTC. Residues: CASSEGGVGYTF.

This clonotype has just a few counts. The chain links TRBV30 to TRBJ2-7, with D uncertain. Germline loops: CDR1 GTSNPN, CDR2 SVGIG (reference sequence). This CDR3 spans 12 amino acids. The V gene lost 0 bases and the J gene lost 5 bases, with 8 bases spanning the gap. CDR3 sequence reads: CAWSVRLNEQYF. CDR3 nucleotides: TGTGCCTGGAGTGTACGACTGAACGAGCAGTACTTC. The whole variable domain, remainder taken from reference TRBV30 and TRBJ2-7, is SQTIHQWPATLVQPVGSPLSLECTVEGTSNPNLYWYRQAAGRGLQLLFYSVGIGQISSEVPQNLSASRPQDRQFILSSKKLLLSDSGFYLCAWSVRLNEQYFGPGTRLTVT.

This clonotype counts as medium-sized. CDR3 DNA sequence: TGTGCCAGCAGCCAAGGAGGTAGCAGCACCTACGAGCAGTACTTC. Amino acid sequence: CASSQGGSSTYEQYF. The chain recombines TRBV4-2 with TRBJ2-7; no clear D. Germline V gives CDR1 LGHNA, CDR2 YNFKEQ. CDR3 length: 15 amino acids. The V and J ends lost 1 base and 2 bases respectively, with 12 bases between them.

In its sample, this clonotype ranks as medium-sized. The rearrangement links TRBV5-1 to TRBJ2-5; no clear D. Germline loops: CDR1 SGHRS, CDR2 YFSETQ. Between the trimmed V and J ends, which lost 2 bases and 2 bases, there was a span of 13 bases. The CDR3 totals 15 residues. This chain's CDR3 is CASSLNTGSQETQYF. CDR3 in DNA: TGCGCCAGCAGCTTAAACACGGGTTCTCAAGAGACCCAGTACTTC. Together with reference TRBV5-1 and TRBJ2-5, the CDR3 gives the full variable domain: KAGVTQTPRYLIKTRGQQVTLSCSPISGHRSVSWYQQTPGQGLQFLFEYFSETQRNKGNFPGRFSGRQFSNSRSEMNVSTLELGDSALYLCASSLNTGSQETQYFGPGTRLLVL.

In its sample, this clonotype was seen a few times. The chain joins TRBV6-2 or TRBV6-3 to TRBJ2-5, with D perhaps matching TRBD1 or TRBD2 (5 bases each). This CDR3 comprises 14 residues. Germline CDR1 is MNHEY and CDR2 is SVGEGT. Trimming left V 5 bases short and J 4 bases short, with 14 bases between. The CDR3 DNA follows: TGTGCCAGCAGTCCCTTGGGGACGGTAGAGACCCAGTACTTC. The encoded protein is CASSPLGTVETQYF.

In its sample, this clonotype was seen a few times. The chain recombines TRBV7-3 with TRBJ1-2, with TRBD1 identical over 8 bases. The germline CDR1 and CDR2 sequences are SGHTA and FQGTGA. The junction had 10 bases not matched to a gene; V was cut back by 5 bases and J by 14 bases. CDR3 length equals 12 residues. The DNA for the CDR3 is TGTGCCAGCAGCCATCCGATGGGACAGGCGACCTTC. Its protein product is CASSHPMGQATF.

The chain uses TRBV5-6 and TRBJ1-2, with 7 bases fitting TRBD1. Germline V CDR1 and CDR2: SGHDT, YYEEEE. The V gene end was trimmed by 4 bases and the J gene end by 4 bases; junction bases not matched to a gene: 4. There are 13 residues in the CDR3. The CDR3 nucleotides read TGTGCCAGCAGCGCGGGACAGCCCTATGGCTACACCTTC. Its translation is CASSAGQPYGYTF. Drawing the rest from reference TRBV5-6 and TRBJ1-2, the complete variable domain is DAGVTQSPTHLIKTRGQQVTLRCSPKSGHDTVSWYQQALGQGPQFIFQYYEEEERQRGNFPDRFSGHQFPNYSSELNVNALLLGDSALYLCASSAGQPYGYTFGSGTRLTVV.

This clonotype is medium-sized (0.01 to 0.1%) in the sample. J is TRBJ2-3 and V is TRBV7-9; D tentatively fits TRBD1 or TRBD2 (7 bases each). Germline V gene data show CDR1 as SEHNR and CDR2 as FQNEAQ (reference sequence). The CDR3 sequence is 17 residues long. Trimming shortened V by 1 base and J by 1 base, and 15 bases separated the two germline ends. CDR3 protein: CASSLERGTGGTDTQYF. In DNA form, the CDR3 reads TGTGCCAGCAGCTTAGAGCGGGGAACAGGGGGCACAGATACGCAGTATTTT. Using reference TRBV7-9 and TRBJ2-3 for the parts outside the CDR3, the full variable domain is DTGVSQNPRHKITKRGQNVTFRCDPISEHNRLYWYRQTLGQGPEFLTYFQNEAQLEKSRLLSDRFSAERPKGSFSTLEIQRTEQGDSAMYLCASSLERGTGGTDTQYFGPGTRLTVL.

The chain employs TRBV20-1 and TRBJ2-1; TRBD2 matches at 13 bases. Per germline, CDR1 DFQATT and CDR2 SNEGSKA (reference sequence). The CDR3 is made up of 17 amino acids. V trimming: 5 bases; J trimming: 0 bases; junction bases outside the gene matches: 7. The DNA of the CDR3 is TGCAGTGCTGTTACTAGCGGGGGGGAAAGCTCCTACAATGAGCAGTTCTTC. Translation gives CSAVTSGGESSYNEQFF.

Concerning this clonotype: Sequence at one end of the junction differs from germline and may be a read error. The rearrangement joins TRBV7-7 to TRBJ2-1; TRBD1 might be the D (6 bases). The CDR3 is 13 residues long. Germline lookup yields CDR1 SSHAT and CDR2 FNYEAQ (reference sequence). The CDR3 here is CASSLAGAAEQFF. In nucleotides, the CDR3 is TGTGCTAGCAGTCTTGCAGGGGCCGCTGAGCAGTTCTTC.